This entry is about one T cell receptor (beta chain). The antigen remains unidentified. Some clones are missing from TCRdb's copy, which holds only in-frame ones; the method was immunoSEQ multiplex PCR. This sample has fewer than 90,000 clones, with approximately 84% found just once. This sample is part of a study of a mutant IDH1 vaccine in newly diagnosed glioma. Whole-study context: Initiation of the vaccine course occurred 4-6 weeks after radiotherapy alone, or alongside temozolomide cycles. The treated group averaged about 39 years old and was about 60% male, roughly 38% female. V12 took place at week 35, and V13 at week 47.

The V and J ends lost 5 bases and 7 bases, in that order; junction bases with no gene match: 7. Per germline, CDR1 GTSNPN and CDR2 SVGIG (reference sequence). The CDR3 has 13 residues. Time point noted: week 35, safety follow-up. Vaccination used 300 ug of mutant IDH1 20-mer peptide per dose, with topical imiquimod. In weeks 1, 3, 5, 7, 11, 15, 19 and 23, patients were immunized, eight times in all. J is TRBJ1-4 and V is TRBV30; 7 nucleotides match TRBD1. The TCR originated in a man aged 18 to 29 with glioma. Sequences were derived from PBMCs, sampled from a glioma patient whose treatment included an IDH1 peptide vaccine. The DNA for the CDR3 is TGTGCCTGGCAGGGACAGTCAACTGAAAAACTGTTTTTT. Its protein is CAWQGQSTEKLFF.